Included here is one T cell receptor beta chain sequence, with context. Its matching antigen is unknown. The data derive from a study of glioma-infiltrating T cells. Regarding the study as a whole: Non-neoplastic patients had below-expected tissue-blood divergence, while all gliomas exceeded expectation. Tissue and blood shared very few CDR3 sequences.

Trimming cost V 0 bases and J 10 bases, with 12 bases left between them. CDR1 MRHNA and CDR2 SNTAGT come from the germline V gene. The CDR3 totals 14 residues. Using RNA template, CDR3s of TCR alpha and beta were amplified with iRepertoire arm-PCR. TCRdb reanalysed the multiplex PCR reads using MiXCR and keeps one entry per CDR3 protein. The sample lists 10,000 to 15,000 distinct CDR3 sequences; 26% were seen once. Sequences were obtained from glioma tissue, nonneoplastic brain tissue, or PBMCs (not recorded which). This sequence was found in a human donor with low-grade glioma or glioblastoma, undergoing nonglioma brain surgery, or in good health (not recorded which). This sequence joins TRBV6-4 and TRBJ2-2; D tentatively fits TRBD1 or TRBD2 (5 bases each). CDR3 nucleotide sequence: TGTGCCAGCAGTGACTCGGGGGAAGCCGTGGAGCTGTTTTTT. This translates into CASSDSGEAVELFF.